Listed below are T cell receptor beta chains from one sample, sequenced in a study of blood T cell repertoires in COVID-19. Measured with immunoSEQ multiplex PCR; TCRdb has only the in-frame clones, and not every one. The profile shows over 200,000 clones, around 87% of them singletons. The specimen was peripheral blood. The receptors derive from a woman in her 50s with acute or convalescent COVID-19. The conserved cysteine and the conserved F or W are not part of the CDR3 here. The order of the fields is J gene, V gene, CDR3 protein.

J gene: TRBJ1-5
V gene: TRBV5-8
CDR3 protein: ASSFFTGGASSNQPQH

J gene: TRBJ2-7
V gene: TRBV19
CDR3 protein: AGEVLDSYEQY

J gene: TRBJ1-4
V gene: TRBV27
CDR3 protein: ASSDQGSGEKLF

J gene: TRBJ2-7
V gene: TRBV4-1
CDR3 protein: ASSHQDREAYEQY

J gene: TRBJ2-2
V gene: TRBV6-2/TRBV6-3
CDR3 protein: ASSYYRGATGELF

J gene: TRBJ1-1
V gene: TRBV18
CDR3 protein: ASSPLQMRGDTEAF

J gene: TRBJ2-7
V gene: TRBV11-2
CDR3 protein: ASSFRVGYEQY

J gene: TRBJ1-2
V gene: TRBV9
CDR3 protein: ASSYGGWAGYT

J gene: TRBJ2-3
V gene: TRBV4-3
CDR3 protein: ASSQDLSGATDTQY

J gene: TRBJ1-2
V gene: TRBV10-3
CDR3 protein: AISESRAGGYGYT

J gene: TRBJ1-1
V gene: TRBV6-5
CDR3 protein: ASRTTTPNTEAF

J gene: TRBJ1-2
V gene: TRBV9
CDR3 protein: ASSPDMAVFYGYT

J gene: TRBJ1-2
V gene: TRBV9
CDR3 protein: ASSVTGGAGHGYT

J gene: TRBJ2-5
V gene: TRBV14
CDR3 protein: ASSQVAEETQY

J gene: TRBJ2-2
V gene: TRBV5-1
CDR3 protein: ASSPEGSGRAAATGELF

J gene: TRBJ2-7
V gene: TRBV18
CDR3 protein: ASSPHSGGNYEQY

J gene: TRBJ1-2
V gene: TRBV7-9
CDR3 protein: ASSFGDGYT

J gene: TRBJ2-1
V gene: TRBV7-3
CDR3 protein: ASSVGLLNEQF

J gene: TRBJ1-1
V gene: TRBV6-5
CDR3 protein: ASTYRLMNTEAF

J gene: TRBJ1-1
V gene: TRBV4-2
CDR3 protein: ASSQDPNTEAF

J gene: TRBJ2-5
V gene: TRBV2
CDR3 protein: ASTFGGRETQY

J gene: TRBJ1-2
V gene: TRBV9
CDR3 protein: ASSPSEGAYGYT

J gene: TRBJ2-7
V gene: TRBV12-2
CDR3 protein: AHRGQRKDEQY

J gene: TRBJ1-4
V gene: TRBV6-1
CDR3 protein: ASSEHLGTGEGKLF

J gene: TRBJ2-3
V gene: TRBV5-1
CDR3 protein: ASSPTVQGVADTQY

J gene: TRBJ1-1
V gene: TRBV11-2
CDR3 protein: ASSSYTGTEAF

J gene: TRBJ1-1
V gene: TRBV29-1
CDR3 protein: SAETSQGTEAF